Included here is one T cell receptor (beta chain) sequence, with context. This sample was taken from a study of blood T cell repertoires in COVID-19. Study information: Spain, Italy and the United States supplied samples that represented acute and convalescent COVID-19. T cells, B-cell-depleted T cells, or PBMCs provided the cDNA or gDNA that served as material.

Germline V CDR1 and CDR2: MDHEN, SYDVKM. The V gene lost 4 bases and the J gene lost 4 bases, with 22 bases spanning the gap. The CDR3 is 17 amino acids. Authors' methods: It was from reference gene primer amplification that nucleated cell counts were estimated. The method was immunoSEQ multiplex PCR; TCRdb's version includes in-frame clones alone and lacks a portion of them. V, J and clone size reflect that table, while D and trimming were determined from the DNA. The repertoire has roughly 70,000 clones, around 87% of them found once; the top ten carry approximately 29%. This chain links TRBV28 with TRBJ1-2; D uncertain. This TCR derives from a woman at least 80 years old with active or convalescent COVID-19. Sequencing input: peripheral blood. The CDR3 region is CASSSPLEGVVAYGYTF. CDR3 DNA sequence: TGTGCCAGCAGTTCTCCCTTAGAGGGTGTAGTTGCCTATGGCTACACCTTC.